Detailed here is one T cell receptor (beta chain). The antigen remains unidentified. Using immunoSEQ multiplex PCR, the repertoire was profiled, and TCRdb retains in-frame clones only, with some absent. The sample includes 100,000 to 120,000 clones, roughly 90% seen only once; the top ten take under 2%. These data come from a study of cytomegalovirus exposure and HLA in healthy donors. Broader study findings: Both high specificity and high sensitivity reportedly marked the classifier's diagnosis of cytomegalovirus status. It was confirmed in vitro that three of the CMV-associated chains were specific for CMV antigens. According to the study, roughly 160 TCR beta chains were cytomegalovirus-associated. Rare TCR sequences dominated, though some public TCRs recurred in many donors.

The receptor comes from a woman aged 18 to 35 in good health and CMV-seronegative. Specimen: PBMCs.

The DNA for the CDR3 is TGTGCCAGCAGCCAAGATCCCACTGATGGCTACACCTTC. Translating it yields CASSQDPTDGYTF. This chain connects TRBV4-2 to TRBJ1-2; D remains ambiguous. V was shortened by 0 bases and J by 6 bases, with 8 bases between the two germline ends. This CDR3 is 13 amino acids long. The germline V gene has CDR1 LGHNA and CDR2 YNFKEQ.